This T cell receptor (beta chain) stems from a study of T cells expressing NK-cell markers (TCRdb year 2020). Regarding the complete study: Three sorted T-cell subsets (CD3+CD56+NKG2C+, CD3+CD56+NKG2C- and CD3+CD56-NKG2C+) from fewer than 10 donors had their TCR beta-chain repertoires profiled. Of the eight sequenced donors, seven were found to be HCMV-seropositive and one was found to be HCMV-seronegative. The study sequenced eight donors, all healthy volunteers chosen at random: three men and five women. Libraries were sequenced as 2 x 150 bp reads on Illumina HiSeq 2000/2500, MiSeq or NextSeq.

The sequencing machine was an Illumina HiSeq 2000. TCR beta cDNA libraries were made by 5'RACE template switching that added a universal primer site and unique molecular identifiers. cDNA synthesis was primed from the TCR beta constant segment and was followed by two successive PCR amplification steps. The original pipeline was this. MIGEC was used to demultiplex reads and group reads by UMI, and MiTCR was used to assemble and quantify clonotypes. To exclude erroneous sequences, only TCR cDNA sequences supported by at least two reads were retained. The tcR package was used for downstream repertoire analysis, and clonotypes were matched between fractions using CDR3 nucleotide sequence together with V segment. VDJmatch was used to annotate antigen specificity against VDJdb, with one amino acid substitution allowed in CDR3. Following TCRdb reprocessing, every CDR3 protein sequence forms one entry, and DNA is not provided. TCRdb, rather than the study authors, made the V and J calls. This sample's table contains almost 450,000 distinct CDR3 sequences. Clones ranked in the top ten supply less than 7.5% of the sample.

The paper's findings and limits, for the study overall: In a handful of donors, the dominant CD3+CD56+NKG2C+ clonotypes were among the top 10 CD8+ clonotypes and accounted for about 1.0-7.5% of CD8+ T cells. Those dominant clonotypes were again the most abundant among CD3+CD56-NKG2C+ cells in four donors, at about 25-65%. Whether the expanded NKG2C-expressing T cell clones were specific for HCMV antigens remained unclear.

On this clonotype: Its recognized antigen is unknown.

HCMV serostatus was determined by detecting HCMV-specific IgG in serum with a commercial ELISA kit. Ficoll density gradient centrifugation was used to isolate peripheral blood mononuclear cells from blood. The sequencing input was blood T cells: a sorted CD56 or NKG2C T cell subset, CD4+ or CD8+ T cells, or bulk PBMC T cells (not recorded which). The TCR sequence derives from a woman aged 18 to 69 in good health.

The CDR3 has the sequence CASSFASGSNTYEQYF. The sequence is built from TRBV7-6 and TRBJ2-7; TCRdb gives TRBD2 as the D gene, but with no DNA this cannot be confirmed. Spanning cysteine to phenylalanine, the CDR3 consists of 16 amino acids. No DNA is given. The germline V gene encodes CDR1 SGHVS and CDR2 FNYEAQ.